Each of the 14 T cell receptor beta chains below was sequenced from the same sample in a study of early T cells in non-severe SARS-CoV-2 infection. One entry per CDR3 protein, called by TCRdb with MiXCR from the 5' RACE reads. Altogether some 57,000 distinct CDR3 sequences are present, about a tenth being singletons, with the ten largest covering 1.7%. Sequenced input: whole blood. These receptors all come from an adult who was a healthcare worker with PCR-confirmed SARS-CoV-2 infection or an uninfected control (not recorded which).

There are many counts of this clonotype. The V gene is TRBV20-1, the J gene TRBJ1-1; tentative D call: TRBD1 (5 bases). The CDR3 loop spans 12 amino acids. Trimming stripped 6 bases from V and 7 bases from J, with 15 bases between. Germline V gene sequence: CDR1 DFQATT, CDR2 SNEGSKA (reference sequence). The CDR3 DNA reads TGCAGTGCCCCTAGGGACGGGTATGAAGCTTTCTTT. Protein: CSAPRDGYEAFF.

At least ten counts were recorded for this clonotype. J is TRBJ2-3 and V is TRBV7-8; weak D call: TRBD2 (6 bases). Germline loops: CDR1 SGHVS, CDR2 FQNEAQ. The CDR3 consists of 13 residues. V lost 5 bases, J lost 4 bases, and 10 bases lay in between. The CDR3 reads CASSLGSADTQYF. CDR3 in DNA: TGTGCCAGCAGCCTCGGGAGCGCAGATACGCAGTATTTT.

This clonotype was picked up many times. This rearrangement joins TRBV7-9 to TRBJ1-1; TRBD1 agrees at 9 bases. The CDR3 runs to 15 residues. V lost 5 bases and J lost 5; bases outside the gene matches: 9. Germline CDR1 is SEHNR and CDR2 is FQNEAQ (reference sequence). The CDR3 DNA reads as TGTGCCAGCAGCCCGGGACAGGGTTTGGGGACTGAAGCTTTCTTT. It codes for CASSPGQGLGTEAFF.

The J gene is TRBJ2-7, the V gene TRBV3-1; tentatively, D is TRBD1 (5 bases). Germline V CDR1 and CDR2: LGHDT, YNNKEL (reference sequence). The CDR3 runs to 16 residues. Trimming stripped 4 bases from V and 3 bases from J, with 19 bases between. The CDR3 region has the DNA TGTGCCAGCAGCCCAACCTCGACCATCAGGGACTACGAGCAGTACTTC. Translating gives CASSPTSTIRDYEQYF.

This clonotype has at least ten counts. The CDR3, as DNA: TGTGCCAGCAGTATCCAGGGGATCCACGAGCAGTACTTC. It codes for CASSIQGIHEQYF. V gene TRBV2 combines with J gene TRBJ2-7; tentatively, D is TRBD1 (6 bases). V was cut by 5 bases and J by 5 bases, with 13 bases left in between. Germline lookup yields CDR1 SNHLY and CDR2 FYNNEI. The CDR3 covers 13 residues.

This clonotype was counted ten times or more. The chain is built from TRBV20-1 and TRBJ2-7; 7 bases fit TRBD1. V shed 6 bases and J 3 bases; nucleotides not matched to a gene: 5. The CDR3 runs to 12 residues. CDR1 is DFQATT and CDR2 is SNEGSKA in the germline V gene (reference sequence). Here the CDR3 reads CSASGQSYEQYF. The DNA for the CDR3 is TGCAGTGCGTCGGGACAGAGCTACGAGCAGTACTTC.

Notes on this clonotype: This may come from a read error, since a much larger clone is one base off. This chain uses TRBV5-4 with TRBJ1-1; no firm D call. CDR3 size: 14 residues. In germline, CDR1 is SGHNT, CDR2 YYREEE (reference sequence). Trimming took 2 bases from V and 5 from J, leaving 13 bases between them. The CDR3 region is CASSLAGIETEAFF. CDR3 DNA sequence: TGTGCCAGCAGCTTAGCGGGGATTGAAACTGAAGCTTTCTTT.

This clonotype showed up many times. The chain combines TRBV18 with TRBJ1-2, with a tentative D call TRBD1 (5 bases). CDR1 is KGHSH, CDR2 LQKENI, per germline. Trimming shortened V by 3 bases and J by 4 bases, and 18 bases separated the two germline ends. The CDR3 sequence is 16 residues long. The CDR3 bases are TGTGCCAGCTCACCTTCTGCCCCCCTGACAGCCTATGGCTACACCTTC. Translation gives CASSPSAPLTAYGYTF. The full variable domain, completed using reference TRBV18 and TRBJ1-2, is NAGVMQNPRHLVRRRGQEARLRCSPMKGHSHVYWYRQLPEEGLKFMVYLQKENIIDESGMPKERFSAEFPKEGPSILRIQQVVRGDSAAYFCASSPSAPLTAYGYTFGSGTRLTVV.

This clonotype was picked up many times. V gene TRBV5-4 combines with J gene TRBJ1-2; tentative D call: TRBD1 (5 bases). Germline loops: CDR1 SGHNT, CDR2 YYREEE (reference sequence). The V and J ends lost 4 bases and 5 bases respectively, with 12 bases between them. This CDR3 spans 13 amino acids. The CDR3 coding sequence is TGTGCCAGCAGCCGTGACGAGGGGTATGGCTACACCTTC. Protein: CASSRDEGYGYTF.

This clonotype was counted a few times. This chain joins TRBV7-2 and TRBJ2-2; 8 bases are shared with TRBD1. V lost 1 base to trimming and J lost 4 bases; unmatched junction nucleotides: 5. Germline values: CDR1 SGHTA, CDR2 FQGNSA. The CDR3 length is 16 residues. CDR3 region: CASSLVQGVGTGELFF. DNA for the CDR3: TGTGCCAGCAGCTTAGTACAGGGGGTTGGCACCGGGGAGCTGTTTTTT.

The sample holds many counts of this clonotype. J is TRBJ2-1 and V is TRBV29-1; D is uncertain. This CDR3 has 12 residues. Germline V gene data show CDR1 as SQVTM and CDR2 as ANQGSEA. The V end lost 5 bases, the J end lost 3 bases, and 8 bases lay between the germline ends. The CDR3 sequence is CSVPSYYNEQFF. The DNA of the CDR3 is TGCAGCGTTCCATCTTACTACAATGAGCAGTTCTTC.

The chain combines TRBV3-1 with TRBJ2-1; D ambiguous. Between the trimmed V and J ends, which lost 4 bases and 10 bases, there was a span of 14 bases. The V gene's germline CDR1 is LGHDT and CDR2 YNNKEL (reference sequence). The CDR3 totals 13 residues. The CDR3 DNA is TGTGCCAGCAGCCCAAGACCGGCCGTCGAGCAGTTCTTC. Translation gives CASSPRPAVEQFF.

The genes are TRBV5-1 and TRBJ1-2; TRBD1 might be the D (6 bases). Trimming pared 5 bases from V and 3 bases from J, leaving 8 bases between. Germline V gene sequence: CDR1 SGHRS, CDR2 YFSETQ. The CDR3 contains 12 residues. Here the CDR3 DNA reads TGCGCCAGCAGTTCAGGGGACTATGGCTACACCTTC. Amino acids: CASSSGDYGYTF.

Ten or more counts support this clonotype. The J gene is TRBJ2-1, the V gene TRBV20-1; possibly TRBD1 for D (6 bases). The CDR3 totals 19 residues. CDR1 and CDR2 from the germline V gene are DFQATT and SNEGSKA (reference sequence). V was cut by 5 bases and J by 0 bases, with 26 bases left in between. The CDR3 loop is CSAGGRDQEKLSSYNEQFF. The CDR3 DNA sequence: TGCAGTGCTGGGGGCCGGGACCAAGAGAAACTAAGCTCCTACAATGAGCAGTTCTTC.